The present T cell receptor beta chain was sequenced within a study of human T cells and chemical hapten exposure. Germline V CDR1 and CDR2: SGHTA, FQGTGA. V lost 4 bases to trimming and J lost 2 bases, with 12 bases between them. This CDR3 spans 15 amino acids. This clonotype has just a few counts. Its antigen is still unknown. Study observations and caveats: In the PT1 data, expanded TCR counts showed a positive correlation with patch test score.

Stated time point: pre-sensitization, week 0. Treatment indicated: therapeutic diphenylcyclopropenone sensitization with weekly scalp DPC. The study enrolled 18 to 70-year-old alopecia patients suitable for DPC. Original processing methods: From roughly 23,000 to 700,000 TCRs were found per sample, with a median of roughly 89,000. In TCRdb, the RACE reads were re-called with MiXCR into one record per CDR3 protein. None of the V and J calls come from the authors' own analysis; TCRdb made them. The sample lists fewer than 350,000 distinct CDR3 sequences, roughly 7.7% occurring once. The specimen comprised whole blood, sampled in connection with sensitization to the hapten diphenylcyclopropenone (DPC). This TCR came from a man between 18 and 35 years old with alopecia areata. Some clones in this sample may be carry-over from other donors' samples. The V and J genes are TRBV7-3 and TRBJ1-5, with a weak D call TRBD1 (5 bases). The CDR3: CASSSQGGGNQPQHF. The CDR3 DNA sequence: TGTGCCAGCAGCTCTCAGGGTGGGGGCAATCAGCCCCAGCATTTT.